The next 18 T cell receptor beta chains were all read from a single sample in a study of siplizumab effects on memory and regulatory T cells (dated by TCRdb to between 2017 and 2020). Libraries were made using the immunoSEQ multiplex PCR assay. TCRdb's version of the immuneACCESS table is confined to in-frame rearrangements and falls short of the full clone set. An unresolved V gene accounts for under half of the shortfall where checked; the remainder is of unknown origin. The sample table shows some 62,000 clones, and less than 80% are seen once. Of the sample, about 0.4% is held by the ten largest clones. Sequencing used memory CD4+ T cells sorted from blood. The cell subset or site label, read with the paper, signifies: unstimulated CD4+ memory T cells. The receptors come from a human donor in good health.

This chain links TRBV15 with TRBJ1-5, with D tentatively TRBD1 (5 bases). V lost 5 bases to trimming and J lost 7 bases, with 12 bases between them. Per germline, CDR1 LNHNV and CDR2 YYDKDF (reference sequence). There are 13 residues in the CDR3. The CDR3 DNA reads as TGTGCCACCAGCCAGGGCGCCGAACAGCCCCAGCATTTT. Amino acids: CATSQGAEQPQHF.

This clone was found once. V usage is TRBV20-1 and J usage is TRBJ2-7; no clear D. Germline values: CDR1 DFQATT, CDR2 SNEGSKA (reference sequence). The V and J ends lost 3 bases and 3 bases respectively, with 6 bases between them. CDR3 length equals 11 residues. DNA for the CDR3: TGCAGTGCTAGCGGAATCTACGAGCAGTACTTC. This translates into CSASGIYEQYF.

V gene TRBV6-5 combines with J gene TRBJ1-5; no clear D gene. Trimming left V 2 bases short and J 11 bases short, with 13 bases between. The CDR3 covers 13 residues. Germline V gene data show CDR1 as MNHEY and CDR2 as SVGAGI. CDR3 sequence: CASSYEEARAQHF. The CDR3 DNA follows: TGTGCCAGCAGTTACGAGGAGGCGCGGGCCCAGCATTTT.

DNA for the CDR3: TGTGCCACCAGCAGAGGTCCCGTACGGACAGACGACTACGAGCAGTACTTC. It specifies CATSRGPVRTDDYEQYF. The chain employs TRBV15 and TRBJ2-7, with D perhaps matching TRBD1 (6 bases). The CDR3 length is 17 residues. Deletions cut 1 base from V and 3 bases from J, with 19 bases between. Germline loops: CDR1 LNHNV, CDR2 YYDKDF (reference sequence).

This clone occurred once. V gene TRBV29-1 combines with J gene TRBJ2-7; unclear D gene. The CDR3 runs 11 residues. CDR1 is SQVTM, CDR2 ANQGSEA, per germline. Trimming took 6 bases from V and 2 from J, leaving 8 bases between them. Written as DNA, the CDR3 is TGCAGCGTAGGAGTCGCCTACGAGCAGTACTTC. Its translation: CSVGVAYEQYF.

This clone was detected a few times. The gene calls are TRBV6-1 and TRBJ1-1; 8 nucleotides agree with TRBD1. Trimming cost V 9 bases and J 0 bases; bases outside gene matches: 3. This CDR3 has 13 amino acids. Germline CDR1 is MNHNS and CDR2 is SASEGT. CDR3 bases: TGTGCCAGGCCAGGGGGCATGAACACTGAAGCTTTCTTT. Its translation: CARPGGMNTEAFF.

This clone was counted only a few times. The chain combines TRBV19 with TRBJ2-7; either TRBD1 or TRBD2 may supply D (5 bases each). V lost 4 bases to trimming and J lost 2 bases, with 12 bases between them. Germline CDR1 and CDR2: LNHDA and SQIVND (reference sequence). The CDR3 consists of 14 residues. CDR3 region: CASSKRDGPYEQYF. Written as DNA, the CDR3 is TGTGCCAGTAGTAAACGGGACGGGCCCTACGAGCAGTACTTC.

The gene calls are TRBV7-2 and TRBJ2-1, with TRBD2 matching over 13 bases. This CDR3 region has 16 residues. Unmatched junction bases numbered 4, after V lost 6 bases and J lost 2 bases. Germline V CDR1 and CDR2: SGHTA, FQGNSA. The CDR3 bases are TGTGCCAGCAGTTTGACTAGCGGGGGGACCTACAATGAGCAGTTCTTC. It yields the protein CASSLTSGGTYNEQFF.

The chain recombines TRBV19 with TRBJ2-1, with TRBD2 matching over 7 bases. Germline assignment: CDR1 LNHDA and CDR2 SQIVND (reference sequence). This CDR3 is 14 amino acids long. J lost 4 bases, V lost 5 bases, and 5 bases had no gene match. The CDR3 reads CASSLGLLYNEQFF. The CDR3 nucleotides are TGTGCCAGTAGTCTGGGACTACTTTACAATGAGCAGTTCTTC.

The rearrangement uses TRBV2 and TRBJ2-6; D gene unclear. This CDR3 spans 14 amino acids. V lost 2 bases and J lost 2, with 4 bases in between. Looked up from germline, CDR1 is SNHLY and CDR2 is FYNNEI. The CDR3 protein is CASSETAGANVLTF. CDR3 in DNA: TGTGCCAGCAGTGAAACCGCTGGGGCCAACGTCCTGACTTTC. The full variable domain, with the rest looked up from reference TRBV2 and TRBJ2-6, is EPEVTQTPSHQVTQMGQEVILRCVPISNHLYFYWYRQILGQKVEFLVSFYNNEISEKSEIFDDQFSVERPDGSNFTLKIRSTKLEDSAMYFCASSETAGANVLTFGAGSRLTVL.

The chain is built from TRBV4-1 and TRBJ2-2, with 7 bases matching TRBD1. This CDR3 has 13 residues. The V segment lost 6 bases and the J segment 5 bases; nucleotides outside the gene matches: 3. Germline lookup yields CDR1 MGHRA and CDR2 YSYEKL. Written as DNA, the CDR3 is TGCGCCAGCAGGACAGGGAGAACCGGGGAGCTGTTTTTT. Translated, it gives CASRTGRTGELFF.

This sequence joins TRBV6-4 and TRBJ2-7, with TRBD1 matching over 8 bases. The CDR3 is 12 residues long. The germline gives CDR1 MRHNA, CDR2 SNTAGT. V lost 9 bases to trimming and J lost 5 bases; unmatched junction nucleotides: 6. CDR3 nucleotide sequence: TGTGCCAGAGGACAGGGTGGGGACGAGCAGTACTTC. Protein product: CARGQGGDEQYF.

This clone was seen once. J is TRBJ2-3 and V is TRBV19; 10 bases are shared with TRBD2. Germline V gene sequence: CDR1 LNHDA, CDR2 SQIVND (reference sequence). J was trimmed by 3 bases and V by 3 bases; bases with no gene match: 6. CDR3 length: 16 residues. The CDR3 nucleotides are TGTGCCAGTAGTATCAGCGGGGGGGCCCGAACAGATACGCAGTATTTT. Its protein product is CASSISGGARTDTQYF.

The genes are TRBV5-4 and TRBJ2-7, with D perhaps TRBD1 (5 bases). V lost 0 bases, J lost 6 bases, and 13 bases lay in between. The CDR3 extends over 14 amino acids. Looked up from germline, CDR1 is SGHNT and CDR2 is YYREEE (reference sequence). This CDR3 is CASSLEGPSREQYF. Written as DNA, the CDR3 is TGTGCCAGCAGCTTGGAGGGGCCGAGCCGCGAGCAGTACTTC. The whole variable domain, remainder taken from reference TRBV5-4 and TRBJ2-7, is ETGVTQSPTHLIKTRGQQVTLRCSSQSGHNTVSWYQQALGQGPQFIFQYYREEENGRGNFPPRFSGLQFPNYSSELNVNALELDDSALYLCASSLEGPSREQYFGPGTRLTVT.

The V call is TRBV6-5, the J call TRBJ2-5; 8 bases are a match to TRBD1. This CDR3 comprises 15 residues. Trimming took 2 bases from V and 5 from J; bases not matched to a gene: 7. Germline values: CDR1 MNHEY, CDR2 SVGAGI. CDR3 amino acids: CASSYTRTGHETQYF. CDR3 DNA: TGTGCCAGCAGTTACACTAGGACAGGGCATGAGACCCAGTACTTC.

This clone was recorded a few times. The rearrangement joins TRBV9 to TRBJ2-1; unclear D gene. The CDR3 loop spans 12 amino acids. V dropped 1 base and J dropped 5 bases, with 4 bases sitting between them. Germline V gene sequence: CDR1 SGDLS, CDR2 YYNGEE. In DNA form, the CDR3 reads TGTGCCAGCAGCGTAACAGACAATGAGCAGTTCTTC. It codes for CASSVTDNEQFF.

This clone has more than one count but fewer than ten. The chain's CDR3 is CASSAEGLNTEAFF. The CDR3 DNA is TGTGCCAGCAGCGCAGAGGGGTTAAACACTGAAGCTTTCTTT. V gene TRBV9 combines with J gene TRBJ1-1; D is possibly TRBD1 (5 bases). Germline loops: CDR1 SGDLS, CDR2 YYNGEE. Trimming took 3 bases from V and 2 from J, leaving 11 bases between them. The CDR3 extends over 14 amino acids.

The chain combines TRBV6-6 with TRBJ2-3; 7 bases fit TRBD2. Unmatched junction bases numbered 6, after V lost 2 bases and J lost 4 bases. Germline V gene data show CDR1 as MNHNY and CDR2 as SVGAGI (reference sequence). The CDR3 spans 15 residues. This CDR3 reads CASSYPSGRADTQYF. The CDR3 coding sequence is TGTGCCAGCAGTTACCCCAGTGGGAGGGCAGATACGCAGTATTTT.